Presented here are 13 T cell receptor beta chains from one specimen sequenced in a study of T cell responses to AZD1222 COVID-19 vaccine. TCRdb keeps only in-frame clones here, not all; method: immunoSEQ multiplex PCR. The repertoire has roughly 120,000 clones, roughly 84% of them found once; the top ten carry under 20%. Material: peripheral blood, obtained 28 days after the second AZD1222 dose. The receptor set was obtained from an adult who received the AZD1222 COVID-19 vaccine.

The genes are TRBV4-1 and TRBJ2-3, with 8 nucleotides matching TRBD2. The CDR3 has 16 amino acids. Trimming at V came to 4 bases and at J to 0 bases, leaving 6 bases not matched to a gene. The germline V gene encodes CDR1 MGHRA and CDR2 YSYEKL. DNA for the CDR3: TGCGCCAGCAGCCCCGCCGGGGGGGGCAGCACAGATACGCAGTATTTT. Translation gives CASSPAGGGSTDTQYF.

J is TRBJ2-7 and V is TRBV5-4; D uncertain. Germline CDR1 SGHNT, CDR2 YYREEE (reference sequence). V lost 2 bases to trimming and J lost 1 base, with 10 bases between them. This CDR3 has 14 residues. The CDR3 DNA is TGTGCCAGCAGCTTTTCAGGATTTTCCTACGAGCAGTACTTC. Translation: CASSFSGFSYEQYF.

In the case of this clone: Germline is not matched at one junction end, which may reflect a read error. The rearrangement uses TRBV19 and TRBJ1-5, with unresolved D. The CDR3 contains 16 residues. CDR1 LNHDA and CDR2 SQIVND come from the germline V gene (reference sequence). CDR3: CASSSPPGLLNQPQHF. CDR3 nucleotides: TGTGCCAGCAGTAGCCCCCCCGGGTTACTCAATCAGCCCCAGCATTTT.

The genes are TRBV2 and TRBJ1-2; possibly TRBD1 for D (5 bases). Germline V CDR1 and CDR2: SNHLY, FYNNEI. The CDR3 runs to 12 residues. Trimming removed 3 bases at V and 6 bases at J, with 8 bases between. CDR3: CASSDAGNGYTF. CDR3 DNA: TGTGCCAGCAGTGATGCAGGGAATGGCTACACCTTC.

The V call is TRBV7-9, the J call TRBJ1-5, with D perhaps matching TRBD1 (5 bases). V shed 1 base and J shed 0 bases, with 19 bases lying between them. CDR1 SEHNR and CDR2 FQNEAQ come from the germline V gene (reference sequence). CDR3 size: 19 residues. CDR3 loop: CASSLEGQGSPFSNQPQHF. Here the CDR3 DNA reads TGTGCCAGCAGCTTAGAAGGGCAGGGATCCCCTTTTAGCAATCAGCCCCAGCATTTT. Based on the CDR3 plus reference TRBV7-9 and TRBJ1-5, the full variable domain is DTGVSQNPRHKITKRGQNVTFRCDPISEHNRLYWYRQTLGQGPEFLTYFQNEAQLEKSRLLSDRFSAERPKGSFSTLEIQRTEQGDSAMYLCASSLEGQGSPFSNQPQHFGDGTRLSIL.

This chain joins TRBV5-4 and TRBJ1-3; TRBD1 is a possible D gene (6 bases). The CDR3 spans 16 residues. V lost 2 bases and J 0 bases, leaving 12 bases between the germline ends. CDR1 is SGHNT, CDR2 YYREEE, per germline (reference sequence). The CDR3 sequence is CASSFRTGSSGNTIYF. The CDR3 coding sequence is TGTGCCAGCAGCTTTAGAACAGGGAGCTCTGGAAACACCATATATTTT.

The chain couples TRBV14 to TRBJ2-5; a possible D gene is TRBD2 (7 bases). The V gene lost 3 bases and the J gene lost 5 bases, with 16 bases spanning the gap. This CDR3 has 15 amino acids. From germline, CDR1 is SGHDN and CDR2 FVKESK. The CDR3 DNA follows: TGTGCCAGCAGCCACCCTCGGGGGGCTGGGGAGACCCAGTACTTC. It specifies CASSHPRGAGETQYF.

The CDR3 spells CASRSSGTNGYTF. The DNA of the CDR3 is TGTGCCAGCAGATCTTCCGGGACAAATGGCTACACCTTC. The V call is TRBV6-5, the J call TRBJ1-2, with TRBD1 as a possible D gene (6 bases). The CDR3 runs to 13 residues. The ends were cut back, 6 bases at V and 6 bases at J, with 14 bases in the middle. The germline CDR1 and CDR2 sequences are MNHEY and SVGAGI.

V and J are TRBV19 and TRBJ1-5; D gene ambiguous. V was pared by 4 bases and J by 1 base, with 5 bases between. This CDR3 comprises 13 residues. Per germline, CDR1 LNHDA and CDR2 SQIVND (reference sequence). Here the CDR3 DNA reads TGTGCCAGTAGTAGGACCAGCAATCAGCCCCAGCATTTT. Translating gives CASSRTSNQPQHF.

The chain has TRBV2 and TRBJ2-6; perhaps TRBD2 as D (6 bases). Trimming removed 8 bases at V and 1 base at J, with 12 bases between. This CDR3 has 15 residues. CDR1 is SNHLY and CDR2 is FYNNEI in the germline V gene. The CDR3 spells CASQGLTSGANVLTF. The CDR3, as DNA: TGTGCCAGCCAGGGACTGACATCTGGGGCCAACGTCCTGACTTTC.

This clone was seen repeatedly, ten times or more. V usage is TRBV19 and J usage is TRBJ2-1, with TRBD2 identical over 8 bases. V trimming: 2 bases; J trimming: 6 bases; junction bases outside the gene matches: 6. CDR1 is LNHDA, CDR2 SQIVND, per germline (reference sequence). This CDR3 comprises 15 residues. CDR3: CASSIRSGSPNEQFF. DNA for the CDR3: TGTGCCAGTAGTATAAGGAGCGGGAGCCCCAATGAGCAGTTCTTC. Full variable domain (missing parts from reference TRBV19 and TRBJ2-1): DGGITQSPKYLFRKEGQNVTLSCEQNLNHDAMYWYRQDPGQGLRLIYYSQIVNDFQKGDIAEGYSVSREKKESFPLTVTSAQKNPTAFYLCASSIRSGSPNEQFFGPGTRLTVL.

The V and J genes are TRBV6-6 and TRBJ1-3; possible D gene TRBD1, 5 bases. With 7 bases removed from V and 4 bases from J, the gap between germline ends came to 17 bases. CDR3 length: 15 residues. Germline V CDR1 and CDR2: MNHNY, SVGAGI (reference sequence). The CDR3 bases are TGTGCCAGCAATACAGGTAGCCGGATGGGAAACACCATATATTTT. Translated, it gives CASNTGSRMGNTIYF.

The genes are TRBV10-3 and TRBJ2-5; D not resolved. Between the trimmed V and J ends, which lost 4 bases and 2 bases, there was a span of 8 bases. The CDR3 loop spans 13 amino acids. CDR1 ENHRY and CDR2 SYGVKD come from the germline V gene. The CDR3 DNA follows: TGTGCCATCAGTGCGCTCATGCAAGAGACCCAGTACTTC. Its protein is CAISALMQETQYF.